This T cell receptor (beta chain) was recovered during a study of T cells in Graves' hyperthyroidism and ophthalmopathy. Trimming cost V 8 bases and J 2 bases; bases outside gene matches: 9. Germline lookup yields CDR1 SNHLY and CDR2 FYNNEI. The length of the CDR3 is 14 residues. TCR beta CDR3 sequences were amplified from RNA transcripts. HTBI primers were employed in a first-round RT-PCR of the TCR CDR3. A single record per CDR3 protein comes from TCRdb applying MiXCR to the multiplex PCR reads. Here the sample spans over 700,000 distinct CDR3 sequences, 35% to 40% being singletons. Input material: blood. V gene TRBV2 combines with J gene TRBJ2-7; 7 bases align to TRBD1. The TCR originated in a man aged 18 to 29 with Graves' hyperthyroidism. CDR3 DNA sequence: TGTGCCAGCCTGCTGACAGGGAACCCCTACGAGCAGTACTTC. Protein: CASLLTGNPYEQYF.